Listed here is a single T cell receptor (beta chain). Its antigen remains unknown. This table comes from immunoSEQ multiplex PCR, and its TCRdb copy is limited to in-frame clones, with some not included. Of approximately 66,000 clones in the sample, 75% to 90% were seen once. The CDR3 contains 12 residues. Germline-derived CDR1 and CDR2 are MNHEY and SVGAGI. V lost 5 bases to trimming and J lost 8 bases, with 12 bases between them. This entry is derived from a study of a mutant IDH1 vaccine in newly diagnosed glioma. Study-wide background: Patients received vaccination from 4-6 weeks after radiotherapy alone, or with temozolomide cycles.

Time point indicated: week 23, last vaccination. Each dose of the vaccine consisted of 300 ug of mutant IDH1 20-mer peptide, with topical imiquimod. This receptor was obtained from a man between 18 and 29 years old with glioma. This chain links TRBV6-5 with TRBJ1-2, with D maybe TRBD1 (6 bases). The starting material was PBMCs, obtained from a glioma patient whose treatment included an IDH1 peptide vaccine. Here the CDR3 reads CASSAPGEGYTF. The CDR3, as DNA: TGTGCCAGCAGTGCCCCAGGGGAGGGCTACACCTTC.